Below are 21 T cell receptor beta chains sequenced from a single sample in a study of shared clonotypes between healthy human individuals. Using immunoSEQ multiplex PCR, the repertoire was profiled, and TCRdb retains in-frame clones only, with some absent. Here the sample spans about 1 million clones, 75% being singletons. Sample: memory CD4+ T cells sorted from blood. Subset here: CD45RA-negative fraction. The source is a man between 18 and 29 years old in good health.

The chain has TRBV28 and TRBJ1-2; D is perhaps TRBD1 (5 bases). This CDR3 has 13 amino acids. Deletions cut 4 bases from V and 4 bases from J, with 10 bases between. CDR1 MDHEN and CDR2 SYDVKM come from the germline V gene. The CDR3 sequence: CASSWGRGYGYTF. CDR3 DNA sequence: TGTGCCAGCAGTTGGGGTAGGGGCTATGGCTACACCTTC.

The gene calls are TRBV10-1 and TRBJ2-2; unclear D gene. CDR1 is WNHNN, CDR2 SYGVQD, per germline (reference sequence). V shed 0 bases and J shed 7 bases, with 15 bases lying between them. This CDR3 spans 16 amino acids. CDR3 DNA: TGCGCCAGCAGTGAGTCGTATGGAGTCGAGGTCGGGGAGCTGTTTTTT. Translation gives CASSESYGVEVGELFF.

This rearrangement joins TRBV19 to TRBJ1-6; tentative D call: TRBD1 (5 bases). This CDR3 comprises 15 residues. Between the trimmed V and J ends, which lost 8 bases and 0 bases, there was a span of 11 bases. CDR1 and CDR2 from the germline V gene are LNHDA and SQIVND (reference sequence). CDR3 sequence (DNA): TGTGCCAGTGGGGTTGGGACCTCCTATAATTCACCCCTCCACTTT. Protein: CASGVGTSYNSPLHF.

Here the CDR3 reads CASSSWTGGPGSSYNEQFF. The CDR3 DNA sequence: TGTGCCAGCAGCTCGTGGACAGGGGGCCCCGGGAGCTCCTACAATGAGCAGTTCTTC. The V and J genes are TRBV5-6 and TRBJ2-1, with 11 positions matching TRBD1. Germline V gene lookup returns CDR1 SGHDT and CDR2 YYEEEE. The junction had 11 bases not matched to a gene; V was cut back by 3 bases and J by 0 bases. There are 19 residues in the CDR3.

The chain links TRBV2 to TRBJ2-7; D gene ambiguous. The germline V gene encodes CDR1 SNHLY and CDR2 FYNNEI. Trimming left V 3 bases short and J 3 bases short, with 15 bases between. The CDR3 has 15 amino acids. The CDR3, as DNA: TGTGCCAGCAGTGACCTACTAACCAGCCTCTACGAGCAGTACTTC. Translating it yields CASSDLLTSLYEQYF.

V and J are TRBV11-2 and TRBJ2-1; 8 nucleotides align to TRBD2. V lost 1 base, J lost 9 bases, and 11 bases stayed unmatched. CDR1 SGHAT and CDR2 FQNNGV come from the germline V gene. The CDR3 length is 16 residues. CDR3 nucleotide sequence: TGTGCCAGCAGCTTAGCTCAACTAGCGGTCCGGGCTGAGCAGTTCTTC. This encodes CASSLAQLAVRAEQFF.

This chain uses TRBV11-1 with TRBJ2-2; 8 positions match TRBD1. With V trimmed by 5 bases and J by 3 bases, 2 bases remained unmatched. The CDR3 spans 14 residues. Germline CDR1 SGHAT, CDR2 FQDESV (reference sequence). The DNA for the CDR3 is TGTGCCAGCAGCAGACAGGGGTACACCGGGGAGCTGTTTTTT. Its translation is CASSRQGYTGELFF.

V and J are TRBV7-8 and TRBJ2-7; 9 positions match TRBD2. The CDR3 has 16 amino acids. The V and J ends lost 1 base and 0 bases, in that order; junction bases with no gene match: 4. Germline CDR1 reads SGHVS; CDR2 reads FQNEAQ. CDR3 coding DNA: TGTGCCAGCAGCTTAGAACTAGCGGGCAGCTCCTACGAGCAGTACTTC. Translating gives CASSLELAGSSYEQYF.

The V and J genes are TRBV28 and TRBJ1-2; TRBD1 matches 10 bases. This CDR3 has 17 residues. V trimming: 5 bases; J trimming: 3 bases; junction bases outside the gene matches: 12. In germline, CDR1 is MDHEN, CDR2 SYDVKM. CDR3 amino acids: CASSIWTGGMRYYGYTF. CDR3 in DNA: TGTGCCAGCAGTATCTGGACAGGGGGTATGAGGTACTATGGCTACACCTTC.

A few counts support this clone. V is TRBV6-5 and J is TRBJ1-2; D ambiguous. This CDR3 region has 13 residues. V gave up 5 bases and J gave up 3 bases, with 10 bases separating them. CDR1 and CDR2 from the germline V gene are MNHEY and SVGAGI. CDR3 nucleotide sequence: TGTGCCAGCAGTCCACAGTTCGACTATGGCTACACCTTC. Its protein product is CASSPQFDYGYTF.

In this sample, this clone turned up many times. The J gene is TRBJ1-1, the V gene TRBV19, with D possibly being TRBD1 (5 bases). Trimming cost V 4 bases and J 1 base, with 7 bases left between them. This CDR3 is built from 13 residues. CDR1 and CDR2 (germline): LNHDA, SQIVND (reference sequence). CDR3 amino acids: CASSSDRNTEAFF. The CDR3 nucleotides read TGTGCCAGTAGTAGCGACAGGAACACTGAAGCTTTCTTT.

This clone has just a few counts. The chain links TRBV10-3 to TRBJ2-1, with D maybe TRBD1 (7 bases). CDR1 is ENHRY and CDR2 is SYGVKD in the germline V gene. V was cut by 7 bases and J by 3 bases, with 13 bases left in between. CDR3 length: 14 amino acids. CDR3 region: CAIKEGTDYNEQFF. The CDR3, as DNA: TGTGCCATCAAGGAGGGGACAGACTACAATGAGCAGTTCTTC.

The chain's CDR3 is CADSGGLGETQYF. The CDR3 DNA sequence: TGTGCCGACAGCGGGGGGCTAGGGGAGACCCAGTACTTC. The chain joins TRBV2 to TRBJ2-5; 9 bases match TRBD2. This CDR3 comprises 13 residues. Germline loops: CDR1 SNHLY, CDR2 FYNNEI. The J segment lost 5 bases and the V segment lost 11 bases, leaving 9 bases of the junction unmatched.

Written as DNA, the CDR3 is TGTGCCAGCAGCGCCGACCCCTCTTTCTATGGCTACACCTTC. Encoded protein: CASSADPSFYGYTF. The chain uses TRBV28 and TRBJ1-2; no reliable D call. The CDR3 spans 14 residues. Looked up from germline, CDR1 is MDHEN and CDR2 is SYDVKM. V gave up 6 bases and J gave up 4 bases, with 15 bases separating them.

Points on this clone: Possible read error: a much larger clone is one base away. Other DNA sequences from this sample encode an identical CDR3 as well. The chain employs TRBV6-5 and TRBJ2-2; D ambiguous. CDR1 and CDR2 from the germline V gene are MNHEY and SVGAGI. This CDR3 is 11 amino acids long. Trimming left V 5 bases short and J 5 bases short, with 3 bases between. The CDR3 region is CASSNTGELFF. In DNA form, the CDR3 reads TGTGCCAGCAGTAATACCGGGGAGCTGTTTTTT.

The J gene is TRBJ2-5, the V gene TRBV7-6, with D perhaps given as TRBD1 or TRBD2 (6 bases each). The CDR3 runs 14 residues. CDR1 is SGHVS and CDR2 is FNYEAQ in the germline V gene. V lost 5 bases, J lost 4 bases, and 14 bases lay in between. CDR3 in DNA: TGTGCCAGCAGCAGAGAGGGGGGCGCAGAGACCCAGTACTTC. This translates into CASSREGGAETQYF.

The V gene is TRBV5-8, the J gene TRBJ2-4; D is uncertain. Per the germline V gene, CDR1 is SGHTS and CDR2 is YDEGEE. The CDR3 is 15 residues long. The V and J ends lost 0 bases and 0 bases respectively, with 7 bases between them. The CDR3 nucleotides are TGTGCCAGCAGCTTGGAGCCTCTAGCCAAAAACATTCAGTACTTC. Protein sequence: CASSLEPLAKNIQYF. Drawing the rest from reference TRBV5-8 and TRBJ2-4, the complete variable domain is EAGVTQSPTHLIKTRGQQATLRCSPISGHTSVYWYQQALGLGLQFLLWYDEGEERNRGNFPPRFSGRQFPNYSSELNVNALELEDSALYLCASSLEPLAKNIQYFGAGTRLSVL.

V usage is TRBV6-6 and J usage is TRBJ1-1, with 10 bases lining up with TRBD1. V shed 7 bases, J shed 0 bases, and the junction held 8 bases outside the gene matches. Germline-derived CDR1 and CDR2 are MNHNY and SVGAGI (reference sequence). CDR3 length equals 16 residues. The CDR3 spells CASNDRGLLMNTEAFF. The CDR3 bases are TGTGCCAGCAATGACAGGGGGCTACTCATGAACACTGAAGCTTTCTTT.

The chain has TRBV19 and TRBJ2-6; 9 bases fit TRBD1. Germline V gene sequence: CDR1 LNHDA, CDR2 SQIVND (reference sequence). The J segment lost 0 bases and the V segment lost 6 bases, leaving 9 bases of the junction unmatched. There are 18 residues in the CDR3. The CDR3 spells CASRPLQGARSGANVLTF. CDR3 DNA sequence: TGTGCCAGTAGACCCCTACAGGGGGCCCGCTCTGGGGCCAACGTCCTGACTTTC.

This clone was counted only a few times. The J gene is TRBJ1-2, the V gene TRBV28, with D perhaps TRBD1 (5 bases). Deletions cut 4 bases from V and 8 bases from J, with 17 bases between. Germline V CDR1 and CDR2: MDHEN, SYDVKM. The CDR3 length is 14 residues. CDR3 sequence: CASSSSYGRGGYTF. The CDR3 nucleotides read TGTGCCAGCAGTTCCTCATACGGCCGGGGCGGCTACACCTTC.

The chain combines TRBV30 with TRBJ1-6; no firm D call. V shed 4 bases and J shed 7 bases, with 14 bases lying between them. Per the germline V gene, CDR1 is GTSNPN and CDR2 is SVGIG (reference sequence). This CDR3 has 14 residues. The CDR3: CAWTLSRSNSPLHF. The CDR3 nucleotides are TGTGCCTGGACCCTATCCCGTTCCAATTCACCCCTCCACTTT.